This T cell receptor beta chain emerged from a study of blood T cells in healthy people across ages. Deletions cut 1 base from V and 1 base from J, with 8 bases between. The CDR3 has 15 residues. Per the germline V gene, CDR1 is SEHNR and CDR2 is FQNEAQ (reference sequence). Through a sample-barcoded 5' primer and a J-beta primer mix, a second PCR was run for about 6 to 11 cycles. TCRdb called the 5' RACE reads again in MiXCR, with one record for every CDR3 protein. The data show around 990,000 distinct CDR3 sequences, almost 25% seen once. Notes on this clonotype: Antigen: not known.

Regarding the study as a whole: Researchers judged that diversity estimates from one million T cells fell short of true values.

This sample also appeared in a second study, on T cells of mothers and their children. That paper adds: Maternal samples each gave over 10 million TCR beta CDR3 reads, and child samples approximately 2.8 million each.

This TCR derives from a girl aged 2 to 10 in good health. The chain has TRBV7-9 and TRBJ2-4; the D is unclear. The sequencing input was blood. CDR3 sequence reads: CASSLGGWAKNIQYF. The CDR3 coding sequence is TGTGCCAGCAGCTTAGGGGGTTGGGCCAAAAACATTCAGTACTTC.